What follows are 24 T cell receptor beta chains derived from one specimen sequenced in a study of blood T cell repertoires in COVID-19. Only in-frame clones appear in the TCRdb table, and some are missing; sequencing was by immunoSEQ multiplex PCR. The table lists about 80,000 clones, roughly 85% of them singletons. The sequenced sample was peripheral blood. Receptor source: a woman in her 70s with acute or convalescent COVID-19.

The chain links TRBV11-3 to TRBJ2-1; tentative D call: TRBD1 (6 bases). V was shortened by 0 bases and J by 10 bases, with 13 bases between the two germline ends. This CDR3 is built from 14 residues. Germline values: CDR1 SGHNT, CDR2 YENEEA. CDR3 nucleotides: TGTGCCAGCAGCTTAGAAGGGGGACGGTTAGAGCAGTTCTTC. This encodes CASSLEGGRLEQFF.

J is TRBJ2-7 and V is TRBV7-9; D uncertain. V was clipped by 1 base and J by 3 bases, with 7 bases between them. Looked up from germline, CDR1 is SEHNR and CDR2 is FQNEAQ (reference sequence). This CDR3 region has 13 residues. The CDR3 region is CASSLGVDYEQYF. The CDR3 coding sequence is TGTGCCAGCAGCTTAGGAGTAGACTACGAGCAGTACTTC. Complete variable domain (other parts from reference TRBV7-9 and TRBJ2-7): DTGVSQNPRHKITKRGQNVTFRCDPISEHNRLYWYRQTLGQGPEFLTYFQNEAQLEKSRLLSDRFSAERPKGSFSTLEIQRTEQGDSAMYLCASSLGVDYEQYFGPGTRLTVT.

The chain is built from TRBV7-3 and TRBJ2-1; TRBD2 matches at 9 bases. This CDR3 spans 15 amino acids. V shed 5 bases, J shed 4 bases, and the junction held 6 bases outside the gene matches. The V gene's germline CDR1 is SGHTA and CDR2 FQGTGA. CDR3 sequence: CASSPSGTRYNEQFF. The CDR3, as DNA: TGTGCCAGCAGCCCTAGCGGGACTAGATACAATGAGCAGTTCTTC.

The chain carries TRBV19 and TRBJ2-1, with 7 bases matching TRBD2. The junction had 12 bases not matched to a gene; V was cut back by 3 bases and J by 7 bases. The CDR3 loop spans 16 amino acids. Germline V gene data show CDR1 as LNHDA and CDR2 as SQIVND (reference sequence). CDR3 in amino acids: CASSMGSGIGVNEQFF. CDR3 coding DNA: TGTGCCAGTAGTATGGGAAGCGGGATAGGGGTGAATGAGCAGTTCTTC.

The chain recombines TRBV5-5 with TRBJ2-2; 12 bases agree with TRBD1. V lost 2 bases to trimming and J lost 6 bases; unmatched junction nucleotides: 11. The germline gives CDR1 SGHKS, CDR2 YYEKEE (reference sequence). This CDR3 is 18 amino acids long. The CDR3 region has the DNA TGTGCCAGCAGCTTAACCCCGGGACAGGGGGCCCAGCCCGGGGAGCTGTTTTTT. As protein: CASSLTPGQGAQPGELFF.

This clone was found a few times. J is TRBJ1-2 and V is TRBV7-2; D gene unclear. The V gene's germline CDR1 is SGHTA and CDR2 FQGNSA. The V end lost 5 bases, the J end lost 7 bases, and 23 bases lay between the germline ends. The CDR3 has 16 residues. This chain's CDR3 is CASSPRVGLRSFGYTF. The CDR3 DNA follows: TGTGCCAGCAGCCCGCGGGTTGGGCTCCGGAGTTTTGGCTACACCTTC.

This chain joins TRBV29-1 and TRBJ2-1; 11 bases align to TRBD2. The CDR3 runs 12 residues. Germline CDR1 reads SQVTM; CDR2 reads ANQGSEA. V was clipped by 7 bases and J by 6 bases; unmatched bases: 2. The DNA for the CDR3 is TGCAGCGATGGGACTAGCGGCAATGAGCAGTTCTTC. It codes for CSDGTSGNEQFF.

This clone was counted only a few times. The J gene is TRBJ2-1, the V gene TRBV4-2, with 11 bases matching TRBD2. CDR3 length equals 19 residues. Trimming cost V 4 bases and J 6 bases; bases outside gene matches: 17. CDR1 LGHNA and CDR2 YNFKEQ come from the germline V gene. The CDR3 here is CASSPRTSGHGGKGNEQFF. CDR3 coding DNA: TGTGCCAGCAGCCCGAGGACTAGCGGGCACGGAGGGAAAGGCAATGAGCAGTTCTTC.

This clone was seen only once. This chain links TRBV12-3 or TRBV12-4 with TRBJ2-7, with D unresolved. CDR3 length equals 11 residues. Trimming removed 5 bases at V and 3 bases at J, with 5 bases between. DNA of the CDR3: TGTGCCAGCAGTCCCATCTACGAGCAGTACTTC. Translation: CASSPIYEQYF.

This chain uses TRBV5-6 with TRBJ1-5, with 7 bases matching TRBD1. From germline, CDR1 is SGHDT and CDR2 YYEEEE. The CDR3 loop spans 14 amino acids. Germline trimming cut 0 bases from V and 7 bases from J; bases unmatched to any gene: 4. This CDR3 is CASSLATGVQPQHF. In nucleotides, the CDR3 is TGTGCCAGCAGCTTGGCCACAGGGGTCCAGCCCCAGCATTTT.

The chain combines TRBV13 with TRBJ2-7, with D perhaps matching TRBD2 (7 bases). With 5 bases removed from V and 2 bases from J, the gap between germline ends came to 16 bases. Germline V gene data show CDR1 as PRHDT and CDR2 as FYEKMQ (reference sequence). The CDR3 runs 15 residues. The CDR3 spells CASSQNGGPAYEQYF. The CDR3 DNA is TGTGCCAGCAGCCAAAACGGGGGGCCCGCCTACGAGCAGTACTTC.

This clone has just one count. V usage is TRBV5-1 and J usage is TRBJ1-1; D may be TRBD1 (6 bases). Germline loops: CDR1 SGHRS, CDR2 YFSETQ. The CDR3 contains 14 residues. The V end lost 0 bases, the J end lost 0 bases, and 6 bases lay between the germline ends. The CDR3 protein is CASSLEGVNTEAFF. In nucleotides, the CDR3 is TGCGCCAGCAGCTTGGAGGGGGTGAACACTGAAGCTTTCTTT.

The chain uses TRBV11-2 and TRBJ2-1; 9 positions agree with TRBD2. Germline CDR1 SGHAT, CDR2 FQNNGV. This CDR3 has 16 amino acids. V shed 4 bases and J 7 bases; nucleotides not matched to a gene: 11. Here the CDR3 DNA reads TGTGCCAGCAGCTCGGGTGCGGGAGGGGCGGGGAATGAGCAGTTCTTC. As protein: CASSSGAGGAGNEQFF.

V and J are TRBV10-2 and TRBJ1-3, with D maybe TRBD1 (5 bases). CDR3 length: 12 residues. Per the germline V gene, CDR1 is WSHSY and CDR2 is SAAADI. With 8 bases removed from V and 1 base from J, the gap between germline ends came to 6 bases. Written as DNA, the CDR3 is TGCGCCAGCGGGGGGTCTGGAAACACCATATATTTT. Translating it yields CASGGSGNTIYF.

The rearrangement joins TRBV2 to TRBJ2-1, with 8 nucleotides matching TRBD1. Trimming at V came to 9 bases and at J to 8 bases, leaving 12 bases not matched to a gene. Germline V lookup: CDR1 SNHLY, CDR2 FYNNEI. The CDR3 sequence is 14 residues long. CDR3 sequence: CASQRQGSQYEQFF. The CDR3 DNA follows: TGTGCCAGTCAGAGACAGGGGTCCCAATATGAGCAGTTCTTC. The full variable domain, completed using reference TRBV2 and TRBJ2-1, is EPEVTQTPSHQVTQMGQEVILRCVPISNHLYFYWYRQILGQKVEFLVSFYNNEISEKSEIFDDQFSVERPDGSNFTLKIRSTKLEDSAMYFCASQRQGSQYEQFFGPGTRLTVL.

The J gene is TRBJ1-1, the V gene TRBV7-2; D gene ambiguous. The CDR3 is 14 amino acids. Germline V gene data show CDR1 as SGHTA and CDR2 as FQGNSA. Between the trimmed V and J ends, which lost 5 bases and 8 bases, there was a span of 18 bases. This CDR3 reads CASSRSGFRNEAFF. In nucleotides, the CDR3 is TGTGCCAGCAGCCGCAGTGGCTTCAGAAACGAAGCTTTCTTT.

The rearrangement links TRBV10-2 to TRBJ2-1; D is perhaps TRBD2 (5 bases). V was trimmed by 4 bases and J by 7 bases, leaving 8 bases between them. The CDR3 is made up of 12 amino acids. The V gene's germline CDR1 is WSHSY and CDR2 SAAADI. Here the CDR3 DNA reads TGCGCCAGCAGTGCACTAGGAAATGAGCAGTTCTTC. Amino acid sequence: CASSALGNEQFF.

This clone was observed at least ten times. The rearrangement links TRBV18 to TRBJ2-2; D ambiguous. This CDR3 is 16 amino acids long. Per the germline V gene, CDR1 is KGHSH and CDR2 is LQKENI. V gave up 2 bases and J gave up 0 bases, with 10 bases separating them. The DNA for the CDR3 is TGTGCCAGCTCACCAGTACAGCCGTCGAACACCGGGGAGCTGTTTTTT. Translated: CASSPVQPSNTGELFF.

The chain carries TRBV29-1 and TRBJ1-5; D is unclear. Between the trimmed V and J ends, which lost 5 bases and 6 bases, there was a span of 11 bases. Germline V gene lookup returns CDR1 SQVTM and CDR2 ANQGSEA. The CDR3 covers 12 residues. CDR3 region: CSVLDLGQPQHF. The CDR3 DNA reads as TGCAGCGTTCTGGACTTAGGTCAGCCCCAGCATTTT.

This clone was counted once. The rearrangement uses TRBV12-3 or TRBV12-4 and TRBJ1-5; tentatively, D is TRBD1 (5 bases). The CDR3 contains 13 residues. The V end was cut by 6 bases, the J end by 7 bases, with 13 bases between. The CDR3 loop is CASSPGSDQPQHF. CDR3 nucleotide sequence: TGTGCCAGCAGCCCAGGGTCGGACCAGCCCCAGCATTTT.

This chain joins TRBV18 and TRBJ2-3; 14 nucleotides agree with TRBD2. V was clipped by 3 bases and J by 4 bases; unmatched bases: 6. The CDR3 loop spans 17 amino acids. Germline CDR1 KGHSH, CDR2 LQKENI. The CDR3 DNA reads TGTGCCAGCTCACCCGGGACTAGCGGGAGATTCGCAGATACGCAGTATTTT. Amino acids: CASSPGTSGRFADTQYF.

In regard to this clone: This same CDR3 is encoded by further DNA sequences in the sample. J is TRBJ2-3 and V is TRBV2, with 12 bases that match TRBD2. V lost 1 base, J lost 3 bases, and 2 bases stayed unmatched. The CDR3 runs to 16 residues. The germline V gene encodes CDR1 SNHLY and CDR2 FYNNEI. CDR3 nucleotide sequence: TGTGCCAGCAGTGAAGGGCTAGCGGGGGGGACAGATACGCAGTATTTT. Amino acid sequence: CASSEGLAGGTDTQYF.

This sequence joins TRBV5-4 and TRBJ1-1; 7 bases line up with TRBD1. Germline CDR1 SGHNT, CDR2 YYREEE (reference sequence). With V trimmed by 7 bases and J by 1 base, 7 bases remained unmatched. This CDR3 region has 14 residues. CDR3 loop: CASQSRTGNTEAFF. The CDR3 DNA follows: TGTGCCAGCCAATCTCGGACAGGGAACACTGAAGCTTTCTTT.

Of note for this clone: The junction does not match germline at one end; this may be a read error. The chain uses TRBV15 and TRBJ2-5; 9 bases fit TRBD1. This CDR3 has 17 residues. Germline V gene lookup returns CDR1 LNHNV and CDR2 YYDKDF (reference sequence). Written as DNA, the CDR3 is TGTGCCATCAGCAGAGGTCGGACAGGGGAGTACCAAGAGACCCAGTACTTC. This codes for CAISRGRTGEYQETQYF.